This TCR beta chain is from a study of blood T cell repertoires in COVID-19. Study-level background: Samples taken during acute and convalescent COVID-19 were collected in the United States, Italy and Spain.

Trimming at V came to 3 bases and at J to 7 bases, leaving 4 bases not matched to a gene. The CDR3 spans 13 residues. TCRdb keeps only in-frame clones here, not all; method: immunoSEQ multiplex PCR. There are about 270,000 clones in the sample; 85% occur only once, and 13% lies in the top ten. This clonotype originated in a human donor in a cohort sampled during active COVID-19. Sequenced input: peripheral blood. The rearrangement uses TRBV12-3 or TRBV12-4 and TRBJ1-2, with 8 bases fitting TRBD1. The CDR3 DNA follows: TGTGCCAGCAGTTTGCAGGGGGCGCGTGGCTACACCTTC. It translates to CASSLQGARGYTF.